The present TCR beta chain was sequenced within a study of cytomegalovirus exposure and HLA in healthy donors. Regarding the study as a whole: Upon later analysis, HLA-associated TCR beta chains proved more clonally expanded than other, equally common chains. The study recorded some 160 TCR beta chains that were cytomegalovirus-associated.

Everyone who donated was a healthy bone marrow donor. Points on this clone: Its cognate antigen is unknown.

The PCR had 60 Vbeta and 13 Jbeta primers. Repertoires were generated with immunoSEQ multiplex PCR, while TCRdb's copy carries only in-frame clones and drops some. The table includes 74,000 or so clones, 70% to 85% detected once. CDR1 is SGHRS, CDR2 YFSETQ, per germline. Between the trimmed V and J ends, which lost 0 bases and 6 bases, there was a span of 3 bases. CDR3 length: 12 amino acids. This rearrangement joins TRBV5-1 to TRBJ2-2; D call uncertain. The source material was PBMCs. This receptor was identified in a woman between 40 and 55 years old in good health and CMV-seronegative. The CDR3 loop is CASSLASGELFF. CDR3 DNA sequence: TGCGCCAGCAGCTTGGCTTCCGGGGAGCTGTTTTTT.